This T cell receptor beta chain was sequenced during a study of cytomegalovirus exposure and HLA in healthy donors. Study-wide results and limits: Later work found most CMV-associated TCR beta chains apparently HLA-restricted. Another analysis was done later, and it associated over 15,000 TCR beta sequences with HLA alleles at 0.05 false discovery rate. TCR beta V- and J-gene trimming was later associated with a missense DCLRE1C variant.

In regard to this clone: The antigen is unknown.

The PCR had 60 Vbeta and 13 Jbeta primers. Some clones are missing from TCRdb's copy, which holds only in-frame ones; the method was immunoSEQ multiplex PCR. The sample contains 95,000 to 150,000 clones, about 8.6% of which appear only once. Source material: PBMCs. The sequence came from a woman aged 40 to 50 in good health and CMV-seropositive.

This CDR3 is CASSPTARTDDSPLHF. The CDR3 DNA follows: TGTGCCAGCAGCCCCACCGCACGGACAGACGATTCACCCCTCCACTTT. The chain has TRBV7-9 and TRBJ1-6; D might be TRBD1 (6 bases). V dropped 5 bases and J dropped 8 bases, with 19 bases sitting between them. CDR1 SEHNR and CDR2 FQNEAQ come from the germline V gene (reference sequence). The CDR3 spans 16 residues.